What follows are 27 T cell receptor beta chains derived from one specimen sequenced in a study of T cells in Graves' hyperthyroidism and ophthalmopathy (dated by TCRdb to between 2018 and 2020). The protocol used for the library was multiplex PCR. The sequencer listed for this sample is Illumina HiSeq 2000. The TCR beta CDR3 regions were amplified from the RNA transcripts. For the first round of RT-PCR on the TCR CDR3, the HTBI primer set was used together with the Qiagen OneStep RT-PCR kit. TCRdb's own reprocessing of the public reads used fastp at Q25 and MiXCR and kept productive beta chains. Each record represents a unique CDR3 protein, reported with the most common genes and DNA among its rows. The sample data list about 480,000 distinct CDR3 sequences, and 13% to 15% of these were observed just once. Of the sample, roughly 17% falls within the top ten clones. The sample was blood. These receptors originate from a woman aged 18-29 years with Graves' hyperthyroidism.

This clonotype was seen at least ten times. The rearrangement links TRBV27 to TRBJ1-2; D not certain. The ends were cut back, 5 bases at V and 3 bases at J, with 13 bases in the middle. Germline V gives CDR1 MNHEY, CDR2 SMNVEV (reference sequence). The CDR3 has 14 residues. In nucleotides, the CDR3 is TGTGCCAGCAGTCCCAACGGACGGTACTATGGCTACACCTTC. Encoded protein: CASSPNGRYYGYTF.

This clonotype came up many times. V is TRBV30 and J is TRBJ2-6; 8 bases are a match to TRBD1. The length of the CDR3 is 15 residues. V shed 3 bases, J shed 4 bases, and the junction held 5 bases outside the gene matches. The germline V gene encodes CDR1 GTSNPN and CDR2 SVGIG (reference sequence). In DNA form, the CDR3 reads TGTGCCTGGAGCCAGGGGGCGGGAGGGGCCAACGTCCTGACTTTC. Translation: CAWSQGAGGANVLTF.

This clonotype has at least ten counts. V is TRBV2 and J is TRBJ1-3; D gene uncertain. Germline V gene sequence: CDR1 SNHLY, CDR2 FYNNEI. Trimming removed 3 bases at V and 0 bases at J, with 6 bases between. The CDR3 is 14 amino acids. In nucleotides, the CDR3 is TGTGCCAGCAGTGAGGAAAACTCTGGAAACACCATATATTTT. Its translation: CASSEENSGNTIYF.

This clonotype came up many times. This chain uses TRBV19 with TRBJ1-1; perhaps TRBD1 as D (6 bases). Germline assignment: CDR1 LNHDA and CDR2 SQIVND (reference sequence). The V and J ends lost 3 bases and 5 bases respectively, with 16 bases between them. The length of the CDR3 is 15 residues. CDR3 amino acids: CASSILDRLTTEAFF. For the CDR3, the DNA is TGTGCCAGTAGTATTCTTGACAGGCTGACGACTGAAGCTTTCTTT.

This clonotype showed up many times. The rearrangement joins TRBV24-1 to TRBJ2-7; D is unclear. The CDR3 consists of 11 residues. Germline values: CDR1 KGHDR, CDR2 SFDVKD. V lost 7 bases and J 5 bases, leaving 8 bases between the germline ends. The CDR3 nucleotides are TGTGCCACCAGCGGAGCTGACGAGCAGTACTTC. It encodes CATSGADEQYF.

This clonotype was detected ten times or more. The V gene is TRBV19, the J gene TRBJ1-1; the D gene is possibly TRBD1 (5 bases). Germline loops: CDR1 LNHDA, CDR2 SQIVND (reference sequence). There are 16 residues in the CDR3. The V end lost 4 bases, the J end lost 0 bases, and 15 bases lay between the germline ends. Here the CDR3 DNA reads TGTGCCAGTAGTAACGGGTTAGGGGTCATGAACACTGAAGCTTTCTTT. This translates into CASSNGLGVMNTEAFF.

Of note for this clonotype: One junction end does not reproduce the germline sequence, and a read error may be involved. The J gene is TRBJ2-3, the V gene TRBV14; tentatively, D is TRBD1 (6 bases). The CDR3 is 16 amino acids. CDR1 is SGHDN, CDR2 FVKESK, per germline. CDR3 nucleotide sequence: TGTGACAGCAGCCCCCATTTACAGGGAAAGGCAGATACGCGGTATTTT. This gives the protein CDSSPHLQGKADTRYF.

V is TRBV24-1 and J is TRBJ2-7; D is possibly TRBD1 (5 bases). V was clipped by 5 bases and J by 2 bases, with 12 bases between them. The CDR3 loop spans 14 amino acids. CDR1 and CDR2 from the germline V gene are KGHDR and SFDVKD. CDR3 region: CATSAGAIAYEQYV. CDR3 DNA sequence: TGTGCCACCAGTGCTGGGGCAATCGCCTACGAGCAGTACGTC.

This clonotype was detected ten times or more. V usage is TRBV3-1 and J usage is TRBJ1-1, with D hard to call. Germline loops: CDR1 LGHDT, CDR2 YNNKEL (reference sequence). The CDR3 length is 14 residues. V lost 0 bases, J lost 4 bases, and 9 bases lay in between. In DNA, the CDR3 is TGTGCCAGCAGCCAAGATCTTAGAGTCACTGAAGCTTTCTTT. It specifies CASSQDLRVTEAFF.

V gene TRBV5-6 combines with J gene TRBJ2-2, with D hard to call. The CDR3 totals 13 residues. Germline assignment: CDR1 SGHDT and CDR2 YYEEEE. Trimming removed 4 bases from V and 7 bases from J, with 11 bases in between. CDR3 region: CASSVAIDGELFF. The CDR3 DNA reads TGTGCCAGCAGCGTAGCCATAGACGGGGAGCTGTTTTTT. The variable domain in full, completed from reference TRBV5-6 and TRBJ2-2, reads DAGVTQSPTHLIKTRGQQVTLRCSPKSGHDTVSWYQQALGQGPQFIFQYYEEEERQRGNFPDRFSGHQFPNYSSELNVNALLLGDSALYLCASSVAIDGELFFGEGSRLTVL.

This clonotype was picked up one time. At one boundary the junction diverges from the germline segment, which might be a read error. This chain connects TRBV20-1 to TRBJ2-5, with D possibly being TRBD1 (6 bases). Per germline, CDR1 DFQATT and CDR2 SNEGSKA (reference sequence). The CDR3 runs 14 residues. The CDR3 coding sequence is TGCAGTGCTAGGGGGGCCAAGTTGGAAGAGACCCAGTGCTTC. This gives the protein CSARGAKLEETQCF.

This clonotype was seen repeatedly, ten times or more. J is TRBJ1-5 and V is TRBV2, with D possibly matching TRBD1 (5 bases). V was shortened by 5 bases and J by 0 bases, with 14 bases between the two germline ends. This CDR3 contains 16 residues. Germline CDR1 SNHLY, CDR2 FYNNEI. CDR3 amino acids: CASSPGHPYSNQPQHF. In DNA, the CDR3 is TGTGCCAGCAGTCCCGGACACCCCTATAGCAATCAGCCCCAGCATTTT.

This clonotype was counted many times. The chain uses TRBV9 and TRBJ1-3; no definite D call. Trimming took off 4 bases at V and 0 bases at J, with 14 bases between the two ends. The CDR3 loop spans 16 amino acids. Germline CDR1 reads SGDLS; CDR2 reads YYNGEE. The CDR3 reads CASSTEPGFSGNTIYF. The CDR3 bases are TGTGCCAGCAGCACTGAACCTGGATTCTCTGGAAACACCATATATTTT. Together with reference TRBV9 and TRBJ1-3, the CDR3 gives the full variable domain: DSGVTQTPKHLITATGQRVTLRCSPRSGDLSVYWYQQSLDQGLQFLIQYYNGEERAKGNILERFSAQQFPDLHSELNLSSLELGDSALYFCASSTEPGFSGNTIYFGEGSWLTVV.

This chain joins TRBV9 and TRBJ1-4; perhaps TRBD1 as D (5 bases). The CDR3 loop spans 15 amino acids. CDR1 is SGDLS and CDR2 is YYNGEE in the germline V gene. Deletions cut 3 bases from V and 0 bases from J, with 9 bases between. The CDR3 sequence: CASSAAGTTNEKLFF. CDR3 sequence (DNA): TGTGCCAGCAGCGCGGCAGGGACAACTAATGAAAAACTGTTTTTT.

This clonotype was seen a handful of times. The genes are TRBV11-1 and TRBJ2-7; 8 bases fit TRBD1. The CDR3 loop spans 13 amino acids. Losses at the gene ends were 4 bases for V and 3 bases for J; bases not matched to a gene: 2. Germline V gene sequence: CDR1 SGHAT, CDR2 FQDESV (reference sequence). The CDR3 region is CASSWTGIYEQYF. CDR3 sequence (DNA): TGTGCCAGCAGCTGGACAGGGATCTACGAGCAGTACTTC.

This clonotype showed up just a few times. A much larger clone differs from this one at a single base, so this may be a read error. The rearrangement joins TRBV28 to TRBJ2-2; D might be TRBD2 (5 bases). CDR1 and CDR2 from the germline V gene are MDHEN and SYDVKM. This CDR3 is built from 13 residues. The CDR3 bases are TGTGCCAGCAGTTTCAGCGGAACCGGGGAGCCGTTTTTT. Translating gives CASSFSGTGEPFF.

The CDR3 nucleotides are TGTGCCAGCTGCAGCGGGAGGGATAAATACAATGAGCAGTTCTTC. This sequence encodes CASCSGRDKYNEQFF. The gene calls are TRBV7-9 and TRBJ2-1; TRBD2 matches at 10 bases. The CDR3 sequence is 15 residues long. Per the germline V gene, CDR1 is SEHNR and CDR2 is FQNEAQ (reference sequence). J was trimmed by 4 bases and V by 8 bases; bases with no gene match: 8.

The chain uses TRBV24-1 and TRBJ2-7; 13 bases agree with TRBD2. After removal of 6 bases from V and 2 bases from J, the junction contained 12 bases not matched to a gene. Germline assignment: CDR1 KGHDR and CDR2 SFDVKD. This CDR3 spans 18 amino acids. CDR3 region: CATSTIAGGLAGAYEQYV. The DNA for the CDR3 is TGTGCCACCAGTACCATAGCCGGCGGACTAGCGGGAGCCTACGAGCAGTACGTC.

The chain combines TRBV3-1 with TRBJ1-4; possibly TRBD1 for D (5 bases). The V end was cut by 4 bases, the J end by 5 bases, with 14 bases between. Germline V gene data show CDR1 as LGHDT and CDR2 as YNNKEL (reference sequence). The CDR3 consists of 15 residues. The CDR3 DNA reads TGTGCCAGCAGCCTTTTGGTTGGGGGAAATGAAAAACTGTTTTTT. It is translated as CASSLLVGGNEKLFF. Full variable domain (rest looked up from reference TRBV3-1 and TRBJ1-4): DTAVSQTPKYLVTQMGNDKSIKCEQNLGHDTMYWYKQDSKKFLKIMFSYNNKELIINETVPNRFSPKSPDKAHLNLHINSLELGDSAVYFCASSLLVGGNEKLFFGSGTQLSVL.

The V call is TRBV12-3 or TRBV12-4, the J call TRBJ2-7; 8 bases line up with TRBD1. V dropped 3 bases and J dropped 5; count of bases not matched to a gene: 6. The CDR3 runs to 14 residues. This CDR3 reads CASSFGQGSHEQYV. CDR3 nucleotides: TGTGCCAGCAGTTTCGGACAGGGTTCCCACGAGCAGTACGTC.

The genes are TRBV11-2 and TRBJ2-5; 11 bases line up with TRBD2. This CDR3 comprises 18 residues. CDR1 and CDR2 (germline): SGHAT, FQNNGV. Unmatched junction bases numbered 12, after V lost 2 bases and J lost 4 bases. The chain's CDR3 is CASSLTLLAGGPGETQYF. The CDR3 DNA reads TGTGCCAGCAGCTTAACGCTTTTAGCGGGAGGGCCGGGAGAGACCCAGTACTTC.

This clonotype was recorded at least ten times. The CDR3 nucleotides are TGTGCCAGCAGGACCGGGACGCCGGACACTGAAGCTTTCTTT. Protein sequence: CASRTGTPDTEAFF. V gene TRBV6-1 combines with J gene TRBJ1-1; a possible D gene is TRBD1 (5 bases). The V end was cut by 6 bases, the J end by 3 bases, with 14 bases between. The CDR3 has 14 amino acids. Per the germline V gene, CDR1 is MNHNS and CDR2 is SASEGT.

This chain connects TRBV11-3 to TRBJ2-5; TRBD2 agrees at 14 bases. J gave up 11 bases and V 3 bases, and 11 bases lay outside the gene matches. Germline V gene lookup returns CDR1 SGHNT and CDR2 YENEEA. CDR3 length: 16 amino acids. The CDR3 sequence is CASSFPGLAGGREQYF. The CDR3 DNA sequence: TGTGCCAGCAGCTTCCCCGGACTAGCGGGAGGAAGAGAGCAGTACTTC.

In this sample, this clonotype turned up a few times. This chain uses TRBV19 with TRBJ1-6; 7 nucleotides match TRBD1. V shed 8 bases, J shed 3 bases, and the junction held 4 bases outside the gene matches. The CDR3 loop spans 14 amino acids. Germline values: CDR1 LNHDA, CDR2 SQIVND (reference sequence). CDR3 region: CASGAGGYNSPLHF. DNA of the CDR3: TGTGCCAGTGGGGCAGGGGGCTATAATTCACCCCTCCACTTT. The whole variable domain, remainder taken from reference TRBV19 and TRBJ1-6, is DGGITQSPKYLFRKEGQNVTLSCEQNLNHDAMYWYRQDPGQGLRLIYYSQIVNDFQKGDIAEGYSVSREKKESFPLTVTSAQKNPTAFYLCASGAGGYNSPLHFGNGTRLTVT.

This clonotype was seen many times. V is TRBV20-1 and J is TRBJ2-5; possibly TRBD1 for D (6 bases). CDR3 length: 16 amino acids. V lost 0 bases and J 2 bases, leaving 16 bases between the germline ends. Germline V CDR1 and CDR2: DFQATT, SNEGSKA (reference sequence). CDR3 DNA sequence: TGCAGTGCTAGAGATTTGAGGGCAGGGACACAAGAGACCCAGTACTTC. Protein sequence: CSARDLRAGTQETQYF.

The chain links TRBV29-1 to TRBJ2-4; TRBD1 or TRBD2 may be the D gene (5 bases each). The germline V and J ends were trimmed by 8 bases and 2 bases, with 10 bases remaining between them. This CDR3 comprises 12 residues. Germline assignment: CDR1 SQVTM and CDR2 ANQGSEA. The CDR3 loop is CSSRGSKNIQYF. The CDR3, as DNA: TGCAGCTCGAGGGGATCCAAAAACATTCAGTACTTC. The variable domain in full, completed from reference TRBV29-1 and TRBJ2-4, reads SAVISQKPSRDICQRGTSLTIQCQVDSQVTMMFWYRQQPGQSLTLIATANQGSEATYESGFVIDKFPISRPNLTFSTLTVSNMSPEDSSIYLCSSRGSKNIQYFGAGTRLSVL.

This clonotype was observed at least ten times. The chain has TRBV11-2 and TRBJ2-2, with TRBD2 matching over 11 bases. V gave up 6 bases and J gave up 6 bases; unmatched junction bases: 9. This CDR3 has 16 residues. CDR1 SGHAT and CDR2 FQNNGV come from the germline V gene. The CDR3 region is CASRKYSGRAAGELFF. CDR3 nucleotide sequence: TGTGCCAGCAGAAAATATAGCGGGAGGGCCGCCGGGGAGCTGTTTTTT.